A single sample is the source of the 18 T cell receptor beta chains below, sequenced in a study of Ad26.COV2.S vaccination and SARS-CoV-2 variants. Treatment in this sample: about 20 received Ad26.COV2.S at low or high dose, single or two shots; about 5 received placebo; per-sample allocation not given. On day 63 after the first injection, vaccine and placebo recipients gave samples. The table came from immunoSEQ multiplex PCR; TCRdb's copy has only in-frame clones and leaves some out. The table records approximately 360,000 clones, 83% of them present only once. The specimen was peripheral blood, collected in a trial of Ad26.COV2.S vaccine versus placebo. The receptors stem from a person aged 18-60 years who received the Ad26.COV2.S COVID-19 vaccine or a placebo.

The V and J genes are TRBV9 and TRBJ1-1; D uncertain. Between the trimmed V and J ends, which lost 2 bases and 1 base, there was a span of 9 bases. There are 14 residues in the CDR3. Germline V gives CDR1 SGDLS, CDR2 YYNGEE. CDR3 nucleotide sequence: TGTGCCAGCAGCGTCAGGTTCTCGAACACTGAAGCTTTCTTT. Translating gives CASSVRFSNTEAFF.

The rearrangement links TRBV7-6 to TRBJ1-1; 7 nucleotides align to TRBD1. Trimming at V came to 2 bases and at J to 3 bases, leaving 9 bases not matched to a gene. The CDR3 consists of 16 residues. Germline V gene data show CDR1 as SGHVS and CDR2 as FNYEAQ. The DNA of the CDR3 is TGTGCCAGCAGCTTACCAAAGGGGGCTCTGGACACTGAAGCTTTCTTT. It encodes CASSLPKGALDTEAFF.

V gene TRBV10-1 combines with J gene TRBJ2-7; D is perhaps TRBD2 (5 bases). V was clipped by 3 bases and J by 0 bases, with 9 bases between them. Germline V lookup: CDR1 WNHNN, CDR2 SYGVQD (reference sequence). This CDR3 spans 14 amino acids. CDR3 sequence reads: CASSDGVSSYEQYF. The CDR3 bases are TGCGCCAGCAGTGACGGGGTGAGCTCCTACGAGCAGTACTTC.

J is TRBJ2-1 and V is TRBV24-1; maybe TRBD1 (5 bases). The CDR3 length is 16 residues. V was trimmed by 1 base and J by 8 bases, leaving 17 bases between them. The germline V gene has CDR1 KGHDR and CDR2 SFDVKD. CDR3 coding DNA: TGTGCCACCAGTGATTTATTAAGGGCAGGGTTGCATGAGCAGTTCTTC. It codes for CATSDLLRAGLHEQFF.

This chain links TRBV24-1 with TRBJ2-2; 13 positions match TRBD2. This CDR3 has 19 residues. Germline CDR1 and CDR2: KGHDR and SFDVKD. Trimming took 3 bases from V and 0 from J; bases not matched to a gene: 6. The DNA of the CDR3 is TGTGCCACCAGTGATCCCAGGACTAGCGGGAGCGCGAACACCGGGGAGCTGTTTTTT. It encodes CATSDPRTSGSANTGELFF.

The gene calls are TRBV9 and TRBJ2-3; 7 bases line up with TRBD2. The CDR3 runs 16 residues. Germline V gene data show CDR1 as SGDLS and CDR2 as YYNGEE. Trimming at V came to 0 bases and at J to 3 bases, leaving 7 bases not matched to a gene. CDR3 region: CASSVVAGAPTDTQYF. In nucleotides, the CDR3 is TGTGCCAGCAGCGTAGTCGCGGGAGCGCCAACAGATACGCAGTATTTT.

V gene TRBV4-3 combines with J gene TRBJ1-1, with D hard to call. Germline loops: CDR1 LGHNA, CDR2 YSLEER. This CDR3 spans 13 amino acids. V lost 0 bases to trimming and J lost 3 bases, with 5 bases between them. The CDR3 is CASSQEQYTEAFF. Here the CDR3 DNA reads TGCGCCAGCAGCCAAGAACAGTACACTGAAGCTTTCTTT.

The rearrangement uses TRBV15 and TRBJ1-1, with TRBD1 matching over 10 bases. Per the germline V gene, CDR1 is LNHNV and CDR2 is YYDKDF (reference sequence). CDR3 length: 16 residues. With V trimmed by 3 bases and J by 3 bases, 7 bases remained unmatched. The DNA of the CDR3 is TGTGCCACCAGCAGCCCTGACAGGGGGCTGGACACTGAAGCTTTCTTT. Protein product: CATSSPDRGLDTEAFF.

This clone appeared a single time. This chain joins TRBV7-3 and TRBJ1-1; 10 positions match TRBD1. Trimming took 5 bases from V and 10 from J; bases not matched to a gene: 10. The CDR3 extends over 14 amino acids. CDR1 is SGHTA and CDR2 is FQGTGA in the germline V gene. The CDR3 reads CASSPDRGPERAFF. The DNA of the CDR3 is TGTGCCAGCAGCCCCGACAGGGGGCCGGAAAGAGCTTTCTTT.

The J gene is TRBJ1-1, the V gene TRBV11-3; D remains unclear. Germline V lookup: CDR1 SGHNT, CDR2 YENEEA. The CDR3 contains 15 residues. With 4 bases removed from V and 1 base from J, the gap between germline ends came to 13 bases. The CDR3 sequence: CASSSFYRANTEAFF. For the CDR3, the DNA is TGTGCCAGCAGCTCCTTTTACCGAGCGAACACTGAAGCTTTCTTT.

V gene TRBV20-1 combines with J gene TRBJ1-1; D unresolved. The germline gives CDR1 DFQATT, CDR2 SNEGSKA (reference sequence). The CDR3 length is 10 residues. V shed 3 bases and J shed 7 bases, with 6 bases lying between them. The DNA of the CDR3 is TGCAGTGCTAGGGACCGTGAAGCTTTCTTT. This gives the protein CSARDREAFF.

The chain couples TRBV18 to TRBJ1-6, with TRBD1 identical over 10 bases. The V segment lost 3 bases and the J segment 6 bases; nucleotides outside the gene matches: 5. This CDR3 is built from 16 residues. CDR1 and CDR2 (germline): KGHSH, LQKENI. The CDR3 nucleotides are TGTGCCAGCTCACCCGACAGGGGGCATTCTAATTCACCCCTCCACTTT. Amino acid sequence: CASSPDRGHSNSPLHF.

The chain is built from TRBV5-1 and TRBJ2-5; 8 positions agree with TRBD1. Germline V gives CDR1 SGHRS, CDR2 YFSETQ. The trim removed 4 bases at V and 7 bases at J, leaving 9 bases unmatched. The CDR3 totals 14 residues. The CDR3 DNA sequence: TGCGCCAGCAGCCCCCGGACAGGGCTTGGGACCCAGTACTTC. It codes for CASSPRTGLGTQYF.

The chain couples TRBV19 to TRBJ2-5; no clear D gene. This CDR3 is 13 amino acids long. V lost 5 bases to trimming and J lost 1 base, with 8 bases between them. CDR1 and CDR2 from the germline V gene are LNHDA and SQIVND (reference sequence). The CDR3 DNA reads TGTGCCAGTAGTGACTCTCTCCAAGAGACCCAGTACTTC. It codes for CASSDSLQETQYF.

Turning to this clone: The same CDR3 can be traced to other DNA sequences in this sample. The chain links TRBV5-4 to TRBJ2-7; D is possibly TRBD1 (5 bases). The CDR3 sequence is 12 residues long. Germline V gene sequence: CDR1 SGHNT, CDR2 YYREEE (reference sequence). V was cut by 2 bases and J by 6 bases, with 9 bases left in between. The CDR3 DNA follows: TGTGCCAGCAGCTTTAGGGGCAGCGAGCAGTACTTC. Translation: CASSFRGSEQYF.

The chain carries TRBV30 and TRBJ2-7; D remains unclear. V was clipped by 0 bases and J by 2 bases, with 14 bases between them. The CDR3 length is 15 residues. CDR1 is GTSNPN and CDR2 is SVGIG in the germline V gene (reference sequence). The CDR3 reads CAWSVPFAGTYEQYF. The CDR3 DNA follows: TGTGCCTGGAGTGTCCCCTTCGCAGGTACCTACGAGCAGTACTTC.

This chain links TRBV18 with TRBJ1-2, with D hard to call. From germline, CDR1 is KGHSH and CDR2 LQKENI. This CDR3 has 16 amino acids. V was clipped by 0 bases and J by 0 bases, with 11 bases between them. For the CDR3, the DNA is TGTGCCAGCTCACCACCTCTGGTGAGCACTAACTATGGCTACACCTTC. Amino acid sequence: CASSPPLVSTNYGYTF.

CDR3 nucleotide sequence: TGTGCCAGCAGCGTAGGACTAGCGACTGAGACCCAGTACTTC. Translating it yields CASSVGLATETQYF. The chain couples TRBV9 to TRBJ2-5, with 8 bases matching TRBD2. With 0 bases clipped from V and 5 bases from J, the junction kept 3 bases outside the gene matches. The CDR3 extends over 14 amino acids. Looked up from germline, CDR1 is SGDLS and CDR2 is YYNGEE.